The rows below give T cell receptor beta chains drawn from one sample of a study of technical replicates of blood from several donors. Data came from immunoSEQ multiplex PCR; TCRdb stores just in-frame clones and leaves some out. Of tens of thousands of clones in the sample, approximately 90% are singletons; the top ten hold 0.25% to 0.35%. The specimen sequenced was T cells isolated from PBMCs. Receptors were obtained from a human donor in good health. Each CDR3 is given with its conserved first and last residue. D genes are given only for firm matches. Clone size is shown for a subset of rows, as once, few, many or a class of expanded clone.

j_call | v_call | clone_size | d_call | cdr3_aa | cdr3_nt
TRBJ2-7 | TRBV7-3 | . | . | CASRSKAGWYEQYF | TGTGCCAGCAGATCAAAGGCAGGGTGGTACGAGCAGTACTTC
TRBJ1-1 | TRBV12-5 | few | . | CASGLRTSPTEAFF | TGTGCTAGTGGTTTGCGGACATCGCCCACTGAAGCTTTCTTT
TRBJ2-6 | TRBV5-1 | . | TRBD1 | CASAGTGGPGANVLTF | TGCGCCAGCGCCGGGACAGGGGGTCCTGGGGCCAACGTCCTGACTTTC
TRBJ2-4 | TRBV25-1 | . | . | CASSDGYGPGDIQYF | TGTGCCAGCAGTGATGGATACGGTCCGGGGGACATTCAGTACTTC
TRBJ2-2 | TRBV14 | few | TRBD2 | CASSYLAAGTGELFF | TGTGCCAGCAGCTACCTAGCGGCAGGCACCGGGGAGCTGTTTTTT
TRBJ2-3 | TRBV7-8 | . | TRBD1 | CASSPSPGTATDTQYF | TGTGCCAGCAGCCCCAGTCCCGGGACAGCCACAGATACGCAGTATTTT
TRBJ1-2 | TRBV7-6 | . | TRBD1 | CASSSQTGSNGYTF | TGTGCCAGCAGCTCCCAGACAGGGTCGAATGGCTACACCTTC
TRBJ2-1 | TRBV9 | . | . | CASSTRLPPSYNEQFF | TGTGCCAGCAGCACCCGACTACCACCCTCCTACAATGAGCAGTTCTTC
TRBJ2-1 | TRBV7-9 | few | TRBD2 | CASSFRLAGGPGWDEQFF | TGTGCCAGCAGCTTTAGACTAGCGGGGGGGCCAGGATGGGATGAGCAGTTCTTC
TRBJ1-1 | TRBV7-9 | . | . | CASSSGKGLLNTEAFF | TGTGCCAGCAGCTCCGGGAAAGGGCTATTAAACACTGAAGCTTTCTTT
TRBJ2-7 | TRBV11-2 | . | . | CASSLDLGFKGYEQYF | TGTGCCAGCAGCTTAGATCTCGGGTTTAAAGGATACGAGCAGTACTTC
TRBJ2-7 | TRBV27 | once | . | CASRRQVASYEQYF | TGTGCCAGCAGAAGACAGGTAGCCTCCTACGAGCAGTACTTC
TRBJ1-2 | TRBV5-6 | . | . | CASSQRGNYGYTF | TGTGCCAGCAGCCAGCGGGGGAACTATGGCTACACCTTC
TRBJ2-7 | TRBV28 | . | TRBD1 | CASSSTGVTYEQYF | TGTGCCAGCAGTAGTACAGGGGTCACCTACGAGCAGTACTTC